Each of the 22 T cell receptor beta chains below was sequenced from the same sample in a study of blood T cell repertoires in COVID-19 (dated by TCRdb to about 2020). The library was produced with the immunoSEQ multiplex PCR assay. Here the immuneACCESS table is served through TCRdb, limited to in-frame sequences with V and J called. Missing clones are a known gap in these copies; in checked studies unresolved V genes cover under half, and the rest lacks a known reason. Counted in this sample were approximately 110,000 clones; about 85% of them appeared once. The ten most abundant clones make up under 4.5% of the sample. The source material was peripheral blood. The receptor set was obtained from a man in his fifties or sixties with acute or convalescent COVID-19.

CDR3 sequence: CATRVAGVSSYNEQFF. DNA of the CDR3: TGTGCCACCCGGGTAGCGGGAGTGAGCTCCTACAATGAGCAGTTCTTC. The rearrangement uses TRBV6-4 and TRBJ2-1; 9 bases are a match to TRBD2. CDR1 MRHNA and CDR2 SNTAGT come from the germline V gene. The CDR3 is made up of 16 amino acids. Germline trimming cut 10 bases from V and 0 bases from J; bases unmatched to any gene: 10.

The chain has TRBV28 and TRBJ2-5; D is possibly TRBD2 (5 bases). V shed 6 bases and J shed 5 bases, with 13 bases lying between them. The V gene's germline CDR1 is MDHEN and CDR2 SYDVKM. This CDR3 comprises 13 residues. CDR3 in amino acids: CASREPGGETQYF. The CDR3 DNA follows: TGTGCCAGCAGGGAGCCAGGAGGCGAGACCCAGTACTTC.

Here the CDR3 DNA reads TGTGCCAGCAGCGCATTAAGGACAGTTAACACCGGGGAGCTGTTTTTT. Protein product: CASSALRTVNTGELFF. The V call is TRBV11-2, the J call TRBJ2-2; TRBD1 might be the D (6 bases). V was clipped by 5 bases and J by 2 bases, with 15 bases between them. Germline V CDR1 and CDR2: SGHAT, FQNNGV. The CDR3 is 16 residues long.

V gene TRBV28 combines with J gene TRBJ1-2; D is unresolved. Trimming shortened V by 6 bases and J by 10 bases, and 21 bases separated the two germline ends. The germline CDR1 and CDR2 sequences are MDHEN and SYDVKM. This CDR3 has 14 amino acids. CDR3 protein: CASSPRRKRLNYTF. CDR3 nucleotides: TGTGCCAGCAGCCCCCGGCGGAAGAGACTTAACTACACCTTC.

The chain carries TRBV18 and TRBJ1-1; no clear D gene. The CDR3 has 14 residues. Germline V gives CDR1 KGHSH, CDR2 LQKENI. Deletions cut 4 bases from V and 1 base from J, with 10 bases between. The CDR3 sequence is CASSHNTKNTEAFF. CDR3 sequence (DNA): TGTGCCAGCTCACATAACACCAAGAACACTGAAGCTTTCTTT.

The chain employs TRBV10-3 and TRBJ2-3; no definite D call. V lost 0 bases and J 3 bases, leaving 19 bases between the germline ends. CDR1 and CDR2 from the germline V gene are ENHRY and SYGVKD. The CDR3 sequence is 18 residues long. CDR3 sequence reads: CAISESTRGGRRTDTQYF. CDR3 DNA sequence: TGTGCCATCAGTGAGTCGACTCGAGGCGGTAGGCGTACAGATACGCAGTATTTT.

The CDR3 DNA follows: TGTGCCAGCTCATCAGGACAGTTTGAAGCTTTCTTT. This gives the protein CASSSGQFEAFF. V and J are TRBV18 and TRBJ1-1; maybe TRBD1 (6 bases). Germline CDR1 KGHSH, CDR2 LQKENI. Trimming stripped 5 bases from V and 7 bases from J, with 11 bases between. The CDR3 totals 12 residues.

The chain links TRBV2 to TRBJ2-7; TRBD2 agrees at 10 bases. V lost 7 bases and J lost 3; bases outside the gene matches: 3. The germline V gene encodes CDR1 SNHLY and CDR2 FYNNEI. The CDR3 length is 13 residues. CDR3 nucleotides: TGTGCCAGCAAGGGGACTAGCGTCTACGAGCAGTACTTC. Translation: CASKGTSVYEQYF. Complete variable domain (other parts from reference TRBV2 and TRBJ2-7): EPEVTQTPSHQVTQMGQEVILRCVPISNHLYFYWYRQILGQKVEFLVSFYNNEISEKSEIFDDQFSVERPDGSNFTLKIRSTKLEDSAMYFCASKGTSVYEQYFGPGTRLTVT.

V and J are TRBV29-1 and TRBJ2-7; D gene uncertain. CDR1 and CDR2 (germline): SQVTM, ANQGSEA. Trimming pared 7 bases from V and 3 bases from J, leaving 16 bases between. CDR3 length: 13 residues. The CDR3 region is CSARLPQNYEQYF. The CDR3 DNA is TGCAGCGCCCGTCTTCCACAGAACTACGAGCAGTACTTC.

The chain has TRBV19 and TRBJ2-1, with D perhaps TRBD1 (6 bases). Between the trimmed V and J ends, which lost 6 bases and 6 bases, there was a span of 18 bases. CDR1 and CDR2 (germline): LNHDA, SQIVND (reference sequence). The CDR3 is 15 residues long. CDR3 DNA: TGTGCCAGTAGACCCCGTTTTGGGGGCGGCAATGAGCAGTTCTTC. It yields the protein CASRPRFGGGNEQFF.

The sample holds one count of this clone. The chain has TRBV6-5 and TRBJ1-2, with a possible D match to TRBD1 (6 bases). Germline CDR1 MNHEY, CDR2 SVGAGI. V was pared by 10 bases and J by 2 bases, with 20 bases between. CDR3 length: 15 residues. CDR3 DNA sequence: TGTGCCATCCTGATCCCCGGACAGTTCAACTATGGCTACACCTTC. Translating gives CAILIPGQFNYGYTF.

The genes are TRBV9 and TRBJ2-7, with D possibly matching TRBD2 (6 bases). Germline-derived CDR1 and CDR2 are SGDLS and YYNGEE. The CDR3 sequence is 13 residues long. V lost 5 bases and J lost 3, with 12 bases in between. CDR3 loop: CASSRESHYEQYF. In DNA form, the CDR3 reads TGTGCCAGCAGTCGGGAGTCCCACTACGAGCAGTACTTC. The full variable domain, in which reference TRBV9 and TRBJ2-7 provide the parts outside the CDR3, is DSGVTQTPKHLITATGQRVTLRCSPRSGDLSVYWYQQSLDQGLQFLIQYYNGEERAKGNILERFSAQQFPDLHSELNLSSLELGDSALYFCASSRESHYEQYFGPGTRLTVT.

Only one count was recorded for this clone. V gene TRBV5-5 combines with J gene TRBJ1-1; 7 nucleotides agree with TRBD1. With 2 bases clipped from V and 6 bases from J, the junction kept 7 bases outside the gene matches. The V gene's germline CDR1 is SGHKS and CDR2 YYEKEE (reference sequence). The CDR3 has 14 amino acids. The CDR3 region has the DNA TGTGCCAGCAGCTTCTCGGGACAGAATCCTGAAGCTTTCTTT. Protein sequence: CASSFSGQNPEAFF.

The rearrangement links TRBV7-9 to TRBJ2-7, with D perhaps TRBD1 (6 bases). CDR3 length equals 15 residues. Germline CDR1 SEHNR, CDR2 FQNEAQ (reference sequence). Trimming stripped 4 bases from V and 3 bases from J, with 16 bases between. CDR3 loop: CASSSLYRGFYEQYF. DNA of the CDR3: TGTGCCAGCAGCTCACTTTATAGGGGGTTCTACGAGCAGTACTTC.

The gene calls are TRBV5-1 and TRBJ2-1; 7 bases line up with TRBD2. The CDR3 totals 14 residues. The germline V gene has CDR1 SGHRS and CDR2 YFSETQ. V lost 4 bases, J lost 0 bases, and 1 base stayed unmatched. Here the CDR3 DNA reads TGCGCCAGCAGCGGGGGGGACTCCTACAATGAGCAGTTCTTC. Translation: CASSGGDSYNEQFF.

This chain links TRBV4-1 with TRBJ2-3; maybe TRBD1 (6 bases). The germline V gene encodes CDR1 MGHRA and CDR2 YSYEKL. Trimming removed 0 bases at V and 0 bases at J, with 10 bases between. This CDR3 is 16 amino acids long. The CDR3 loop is CASSQDTGQSTDTQYF. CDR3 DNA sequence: TGCGCCAGCAGCCAAGATACGGGACAAAGCACAGATACGCAGTATTTT.

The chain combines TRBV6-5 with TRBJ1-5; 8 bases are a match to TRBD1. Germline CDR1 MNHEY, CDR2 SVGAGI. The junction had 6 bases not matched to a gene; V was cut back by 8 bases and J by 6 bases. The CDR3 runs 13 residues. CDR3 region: CASGTGATQPQHF. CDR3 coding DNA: TGTGCCAGCGGGACAGGCGCCACTCAGCCCCAGCATTTT.

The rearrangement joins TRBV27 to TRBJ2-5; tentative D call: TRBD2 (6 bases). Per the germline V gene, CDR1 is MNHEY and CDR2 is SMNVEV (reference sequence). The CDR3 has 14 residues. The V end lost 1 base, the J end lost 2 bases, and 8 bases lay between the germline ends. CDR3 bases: TGTGCCAGCAGTTTATTGCGGGGTCAAGAGACCCAGTACTTC. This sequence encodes CASSLLRGQETQYF.

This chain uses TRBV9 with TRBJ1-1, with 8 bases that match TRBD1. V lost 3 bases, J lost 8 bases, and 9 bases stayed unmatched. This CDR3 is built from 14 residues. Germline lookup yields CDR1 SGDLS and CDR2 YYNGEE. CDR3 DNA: TGTGCCAGCAGCGAGGGCGGACAGGGACGAGAAGCTTTCTTT. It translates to CASSEGGQGREAFF.

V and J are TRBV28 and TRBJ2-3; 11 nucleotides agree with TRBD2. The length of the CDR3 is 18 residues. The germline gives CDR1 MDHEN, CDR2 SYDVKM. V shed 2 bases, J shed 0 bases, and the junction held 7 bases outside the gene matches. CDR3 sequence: CASSLVVGLAVSTDTQYF. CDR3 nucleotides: TGTGCCAGCAGTTTAGTGGTGGGACTAGCGGTTAGCACAGATACGCAGTATTTT. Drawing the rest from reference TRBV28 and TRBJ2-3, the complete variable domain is DVKVTQSSRYLVKRTGEKVFLECVQDMDHENMFWYRQDPGLGLRLIYFSYDVKMKEKGDIPEGYSVSREKKERFSLILESASTNQTSMYLCASSLVVGLAVSTDTQYFGPGTRLTVL.

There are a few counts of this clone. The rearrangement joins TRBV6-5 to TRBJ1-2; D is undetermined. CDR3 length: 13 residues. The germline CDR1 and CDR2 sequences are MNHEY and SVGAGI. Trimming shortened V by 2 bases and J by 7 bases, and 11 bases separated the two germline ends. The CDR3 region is CASSYGLSGGYTF. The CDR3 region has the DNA TGTGCCAGCAGTTACGGGCTAAGTGGTGGCTACACCTTC.

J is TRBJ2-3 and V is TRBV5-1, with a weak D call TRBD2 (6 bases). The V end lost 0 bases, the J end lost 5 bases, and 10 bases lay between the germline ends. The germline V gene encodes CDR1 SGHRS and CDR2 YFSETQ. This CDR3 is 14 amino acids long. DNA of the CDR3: TGCGCCAGCAGCTTGGAACCGGGACTAGATACGCAGTATTTT. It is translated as CASSLEPGLDTQYF.